This TCR beta chain was captured by sequencing in a study of blood T cell repertoires in COVID-19. Study at large: Spain, Italy and the United States supplied samples that represented acute and convalescent COVID-19. T cells, B-cell-depleted T cells, or PBMCs provided the cDNA or gDNA that served as material.

Study processing details: Cell counts per sample came from amplifying reference gene primers. The data were produced by immunoSEQ multiplex PCR, yet TCRdb's version contains in-frame clones alone and is incomplete. V and J calls and clone size come straight from that table; D and trimming were deduced from the DNA. The repertoire has about 500,000 clones, about 89% of them found once; the top ten carry less than 9.5%. V lost 3 bases and J lost 5; bases outside the gene matches: 1. The germline V gene encodes CDR1 KGHSH and CDR2 LQKENI. This CDR3 spans 13 amino acids. Seattle's cohort entered during active infection and was followed longitudinally.

The rearrangement links TRBV18 to TRBJ2-5, with TRBD2 identical over 9 bases. The sequenced material came from peripheral blood. The clonotype was recovered from a woman aged 45-60 years with COVID-19, enrolled during active disease. The CDR3 region has the DNA TGTGCCAGCTCACCGGGACTAGCCGAGACCCAGTACTTC. It encodes CASSPGLAETQYF.